These 21 T cell receptor beta chains share one sample of origin, sequenced in a study of Tregs in tolerant kidney transplant recipients. Profiling relied on immunoSEQ multiplex PCR, and the TCRdb table lists in-frame clones only, not all of them. The sample consists of under 50,000 clones, 91% of them appearing once. The source material was Tregs from blood. The receptors shown here come from a human donor in good health.

The chain employs TRBV15 and TRBJ2-2, with D possibly called TRBD1 or TRBD2 (5 bases each). The V gene's germline CDR1 is LNHNV and CDR2 YYDKDF (reference sequence). The CDR3 has 15 amino acids. V was cut by 5 bases and J by 5 bases, with 15 bases left in between. The CDR3 bases are TGTGCCACCAGCGGCCAGAGGGGACGGACCGGGGAGCTGTTTTTT. It specifies CATSGQRGRTGELFF. Together with reference TRBV15 and TRBJ2-2, the CDR3 gives the full variable domain: DAMVIQNPRYQVTQFGKPVTLSCSQTLNHNVMYWYQQKSSQAPKLLFHYYDKDFNNEADTPDNFQSRRPNTSFCFLDIRSPGLGDTAMYLCATSGQRGRTGELFFGEGSRLTVL.

J is TRBJ2-7 and V is TRBV2; D gene uncertain. Per the germline V gene, CDR1 is SNHLY and CDR2 is FYNNEI. The CDR3 covers 12 residues. Trimming took 0 bases from V and 12 from J, leaving 12 bases between them. DNA of the CDR3: TGTGCCAGCAGTGAAGCGCTTCTGGACCTGTACTTC. Residues: CASSEALLDLYF.

V is TRBV30 and J is TRBJ1-3, with TRBD1 as a possible D gene (5 bases). The CDR3 length is 19 residues. V was trimmed by 0 bases and J by 4 bases, leaving 25 bases between them. Looked up from germline, CDR1 is GTSNPN and CDR2 is SVGIG (reference sequence). The CDR3 protein is CAWSVWRGQGGIPGNTIYF. In DNA, the CDR3 is TGTGCCTGGAGTGTATGGAGGGGCCAAGGAGGTATTCCGGGAAACACCATATATTTT.

The chain recombines TRBV6-6 with TRBJ1-2; TRBD1 aligns across 10 bases. Germline assignment: CDR1 MNHNY and CDR2 SVGAGI (reference sequence). The CDR3 sequence is 16 residues long. The ends lost 6 bases at V and 7 bases at J; junction bases unmatched: 14. CDR3 nucleotides: TGTGCCAGCAGCCCTTTAGGGGGACAGGGGACGGGTGGCTACACCTTC. This codes for CASSPLGGQGTGGYTF.

This chain links TRBV18 with TRBJ2-1, with TRBD2 as a possible D gene (5 bases). Trimming took 3 bases from V and 4 from J, leaving 7 bases between them. Germline V gene sequence: CDR1 KGHSH, CDR2 LQKENI. CDR3 size: 13 residues. The chain's CDR3 is CASSPTRYNEQFF. Written as DNA, the CDR3 is TGTGCCAGCTCACCTACTAGGTACAATGAGCAGTTCTTC.

The chain joins TRBV11-2 to TRBJ1-1; no clear D. V lost 1 base and J 1 base, leaving 13 bases between the germline ends. Germline values: CDR1 SGHAT, CDR2 FQNNGV. The CDR3 consists of 16 residues. In DNA, the CDR3 is TGTGCCAGCAGCTTAGCCTTCCGACTGAGGAACACTGAAGCTTTCTTT. Residues: CASSLAFRLRNTEAFF.

V is TRBV29-1 and J is TRBJ1-2; D uncertain. CDR1 is SQVTM, CDR2 ANQGSEA, per germline. There are 13 residues in the CDR3. Trimming cost V 3 bases and J 0 bases, with 8 bases left between them. CDR3 nucleotide sequence: TGCAGCGTTGATGGGATAACTAACTATGGCTACACCTTC. It is translated as CSVDGITNYGYTF.

The rearrangement joins TRBV9 to TRBJ2-3; 9 bases fit TRBD2. CDR3 length: 16 residues. Germline V CDR1 and CDR2: SGDLS, YYNGEE. Trimming removed 0 bases from V and 5 bases from J; junction bases left unmatched: 7. The CDR3, as DNA: TGTGCCAGCAGCGTAGTCGGCGGGGGGGCCGGAGATACGCAGTATTTT. Residues: CASSVVGGGAGDTQYF.

The J gene is TRBJ1-1, the V gene TRBV9; 8 bases are shared with TRBD1. The trim removed 0 bases at V and 10 bases at J, leaving 5 bases unmatched. Germline CDR1 and CDR2: SGDLS and YYNGEE. This CDR3 has 13 amino acids. Here the CDR3 DNA reads TGTGCCAGCAGCGTAGGTGGGACAGGTCTAGCTTTCTTT. It codes for CASSVGGTGLAFF.

This chain connects TRBV27 to TRBJ2-5; D not certain. The CDR3 is 14 amino acids. CDR1 MNHEY and CDR2 SMNVEV come from the germline V gene (reference sequence). Trimming left V 5 bases short and J 5 bases short, with 15 bases between. The DNA for the CDR3 is TGTGCCAGCAGTCGACTGGTTGGCCTGGAGACCCAGTACTTC. Its protein is CASSRLVGLETQYF.

J is TRBJ1-6 and V is TRBV7-7; tentatively, D is TRBD1 (6 bases). V gave up 5 bases and J gave up 9 bases, with 17 bases separating them. This CDR3 region has 15 residues. CDR1 is SSHAT, CDR2 FNYEAQ, per germline (reference sequence). In DNA form, the CDR3 reads TGTGCCAGCAGCGTACTCGACAGGTGGAGTTCACCCCTCCACTTT. Its protein product is CASSVLDRWSSPLHF.

The rearrangement joins TRBV19 to TRBJ1-5; no reliable D call. The CDR3 sequence is 15 residues long. The germline V and J ends were trimmed by 3 bases and 0 bases, with 9 bases remaining between them. Germline V gives CDR1 LNHDA, CDR2 SQIVND (reference sequence). The CDR3 DNA reads as TGTGCCAGTAGTATGGGAGAGGTTAGCAATCAGCCCCAGCATTTT. Its protein product is CASSMGEVSNQPQHF.

This clone has a single count. The V call is TRBV11-2, the J call TRBJ1-2; D is ambiguous. Trimming cost V 5 bases and J 8 bases, with 18 bases left between them. The CDR3 sequence is 14 residues long. CDR1 and CDR2 from the germline V gene are SGHAT and FQNNGV. CDR3 residues: CASSASGSPRGYTF. The DNA for the CDR3 is TGTGCCAGCAGCGCCTCCGGGTCTCCGAGGGGCTACACCTTC.

The chain is built from TRBV6-1 and TRBJ1-1; 9 bases are shared with TRBD1. CDR3 length: 18 amino acids. Per germline, CDR1 MNHNS and CDR2 SASEGT. V trimming: 3 bases; J trimming: 1 base; junction bases outside the gene matches: 12. CDR3 DNA: TGTGCCAGCAGTGAGCTTCGTGGGACAGGGAGGAGGAACACTGAAGCTTTCTTT. Translation: CASSELRGTGRRNTEAFF.

The chain employs TRBV7-9 and TRBJ2-7, with D perhaps TRBD1 (6 bases). Germline CDR1 and CDR2: SEHNR and FQNEAQ (reference sequence). The CDR3 contains 14 residues. V dropped 1 base and J dropped 6 bases, with 13 bases sitting between them. This CDR3 reads CASSLVGGQLEQYF. CDR3 coding DNA: TGTGCCAGCAGCTTAGTAGGTGGACAGCTCGAGCAGTACTTC.

The gene calls are TRBV29-1 and TRBJ2-1; perhaps TRBD1 as D (6 bases). Germline V gene sequence: CDR1 SQVTM, CDR2 ANQGSEA. V lost 5 bases to trimming and J lost 1 base, with 9 bases between them. The CDR3 loop spans 13 amino acids. The CDR3 nucleotides read TGCAGCGTTCGACAGGATTCCTACAATGAGCAGTTCTTC. The encoded protein is CSVRQDSYNEQFF.

The chain recombines TRBV6-1 with TRBJ1-5, with D possibly TRBD1 on 5 matching bases. V was pared by 1 base and J by 7 bases, with 20 bases between. CDR3 length equals 17 residues. Germline values: CDR1 MNHNS, CDR2 SASEGT. The CDR3 loop is CASSEVVYRSAVQPQHF. CDR3 DNA sequence: TGTGCCAGCAGTGAAGTGGTTTACAGGTCAGCGGTACAGCCCCAGCATTTT.

V usage is TRBV19 and J usage is TRBJ2-7; 9 nucleotides match TRBD2. The germline CDR1 and CDR2 sequences are LNHDA and SQIVND (reference sequence). CDR3 size: 15 residues. J lost 3 bases, V lost 4 bases, and 7 bases had no gene match. CDR3 bases: TGTGCCAGTAGTACGGCTAGCGGGACCATCTACGAGCAGTACTTC. It codes for CASSTASGTIYEQYF.

This chain connects TRBV2 to TRBJ2-1; weak D call: TRBD1 (5 bases). The CDR3 has 13 residues. Germline lookup yields CDR1 SNHLY and CDR2 FYNNEI. V lost 6 bases and J 9 bases, leaving 15 bases between the germline ends. The CDR3 here is CASRGRVLSEQFF. CDR3 sequence (DNA): TGTGCCAGCAGGGGCAGGGTTTTGAGTGAGCAGTTCTTC.

This chain links TRBV5-5 with TRBJ2-2; 8 nucleotides agree with TRBD2. Germline V gene lookup returns CDR1 SGHKS and CDR2 YYEKEE (reference sequence). The CDR3 length is 16 residues. The V and J ends lost 2 bases and 4 bases, in that order; junction bases with no gene match: 7. The CDR3 DNA sequence: TGTGCCAGCAGCTTTCAGCGGGGGTCCGCCACCGGGGAGCTGTTTTTT. Protein: CASSFQRGSATGELFF. The variable domain in full, with the rest retrieved from reference TRBV5-5 and TRBJ2-2, is DAGVTQSPTHLIKTRGQQVTLRCSPISGHKSVSWYQQVLGQGPQFIFQYYEKEERGRGNFPDRFSARQFPNYSSELNVNALLLGDSALYLCASSFQRGSATGELFFGEGSRLTVL.

V and J are TRBV5-1 and TRBJ1-5; D is unresolved. Germline V gene lookup returns CDR1 SGHRS and CDR2 YFSETQ. Trimming left V 0 bases short and J 3 bases short, with 10 bases between. This CDR3 contains 15 residues. The CDR3 protein is CASSLGPLTNQPQHF. In DNA, the CDR3 is TGCGCCAGCAGCTTGGGTCCCTTGACCAATCAGCCCCAGCATTTT. Using reference TRBV5-1 and TRBJ1-5 for the parts outside the CDR3, the full variable domain is KAGVTQTPRYLIKTRGQQVTLSCSPISGHRSVSWYQQTPGQGLQFLFEYFSETQRNKGNFPGRFSGRQFSNSRSEMNVSTLELGDSALYLCASSLGPLTNQPQHFGDGTRLSIL.